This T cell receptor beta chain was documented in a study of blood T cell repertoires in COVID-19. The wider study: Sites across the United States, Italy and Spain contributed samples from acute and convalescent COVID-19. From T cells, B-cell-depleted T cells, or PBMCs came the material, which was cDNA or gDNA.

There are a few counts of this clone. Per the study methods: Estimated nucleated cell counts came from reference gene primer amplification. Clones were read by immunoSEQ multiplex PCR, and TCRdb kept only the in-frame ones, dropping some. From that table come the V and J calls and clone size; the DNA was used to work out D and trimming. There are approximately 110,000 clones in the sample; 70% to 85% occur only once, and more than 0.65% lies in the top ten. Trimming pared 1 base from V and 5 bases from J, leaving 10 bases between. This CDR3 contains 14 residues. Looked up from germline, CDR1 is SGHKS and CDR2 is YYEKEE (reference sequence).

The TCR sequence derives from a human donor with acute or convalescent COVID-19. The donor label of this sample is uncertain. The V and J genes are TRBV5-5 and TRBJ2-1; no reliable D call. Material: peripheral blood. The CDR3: CASSLILVHNEQFF. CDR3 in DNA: TGTGCCAGCAGCTTGATATTAGTACACAATGAGCAGTTCTTC.